The subject of this entry is one T cell receptor beta chain. Its antigen is currently unknown. The source of the sample is a study of cytotoxic CD8 clonotypes in ibrutinib-treated CLL. Study background: The patients, some eleven relapsed/refractory and around 15 treatment-naive, included around 17 who were IGHV unmutated. Study-wide results and limits: Public clonotypes showed up rarely, and on treatment they shrank or held steady. Clonality correlated strongly with circulating CD8+ T cells and exceeded age-matched healthy donors at baseline.

Only in-frame clones appear in the TCRdb table, and some are missing; sequencing was by immunoSEQ multiplex PCR. The sample carries roughly 30,000 clones, approximately 80% recorded once. Germline V lookup: CDR1 ENHRY, CDR2 SYGVKD. The CDR3 runs to 16 residues. V trimming: 6 bases; J trimming: 3 bases; junction bases outside the gene matches: 13. The TCR was taken from a human donor with chronic lymphocytic leukemia. Sequences were derived from PBMCs, sampled after 36 months of ibrutinib treatment. The genes are TRBV10-3 and TRBJ1-2; 7 bases agree with TRBD1. CDR3 nucleotide sequence: TGTGCCATCAGCGGGGGGGGAGACAGGGATGACTATGGCTACACCTTC. Encoded protein: CAISGGGDRDDYGYTF.